This TCR beta chain was captured by sequencing in a study of cytomegalovirus exposure and HLA in healthy donors. The length of the CDR3 is 12 residues. Germline V CDR1 and CDR2: GTSNPN, SVGIG (reference sequence). Trimming removed 2 bases at V and 10 bases at J, with 12 bases between. The PCR made use of 60 Vbeta and 13 Jbeta primers. Produced via immunoSEQ multiplex PCR; TCRdb's table is partial and in-frame only. The table has approximately 96,000 clones, around 67% seen once. What was sequenced was PBMCs. The rearrangement uses TRBV30 and TRBJ2-1, with D possibly being TRBD1 (6 bases). This receptor was identified in a male donor in good health and CMV-seronegative. For the CDR3, the DNA is TGTGCCTGGAGTCCCTCAGGGGACGAGCAGTTCTTC. It specifies CAWSPSGDEQFF. Full variable domain (rest looked up from reference TRBV30 and TRBJ2-1): SQTIHQWPATLVQPVGSPLSLECTVEGTSNPNLYWYRQAAGRGLQLLFYSVGIGQISSEVPQNLSASRPQDRQFILSSKKLLLSDSGFYLCAWSPSGDEQFFGPGTRLTVL.